The TCR beta chain described here comes from a study of blood T cell repertoires in COVID-19 (TCRdb year 2020). About the study as a whole: Samples covering the acute and convalescent phases of COVID-19 were provided by collaborators in the United States, Italy and Spain. Samples came from the ongoing ImmuneRACE study (first 160 participants) plus 1,254 subjects from 6 global collaborators. The repertoires were released in a freely available public database intended as a resource for research on the immune response to SARS-CoV-2. The prospective study material was composed of cDNA or gDNA derived from T cells, B-cell-depleted T cells, or PBMCs. HLA class I and class II types, where available, came from metadata supplied by the sample provider rather than from assay-based typing. Sample metadata almost always included a de-identified subject ID, COVID-19 status, age in years and sex. The dataset comprised deeply sampled blood TCRbeta repertoires from subjects exposed to, actively infected with, or recovered from COVID-19. Results the study describes overall, beyond this receptor: Clinical and demographic metadata were provided uncurated, with the amount varying by source and participant.

Worth noting for this clone: The specificity of this receptor is unknown. No base qualities exist here, and no much larger clone lies one base off it.

Participants in the prospective study were aged roughly 18 to 100 years, lived in 20 to 30 United States geographic areas, and enrolled through a virtual design. To assign participants to cohorts, the prospective study relied on clinical history that participants themselves reported in a screening survey and a study questionnaire. Mobile phlebotomists in the prospective study collected whole blood, serum and a nasopharyngeal or oropharyngeal swab from every participant. Prospective study participants could optionally give additional blood draws and questionnaires over an approximately two-month period. Blood samples from the prospective study were shipped frozen or at room temperature prior to DNA extraction. The immunoSEQ Assay, a bias-controlled multiplex PCR, was used to amplify TCRbeta CDR3 regions from genomic DNA. As for how the authors treated the data: Within the assay, amplification of reference gene primers was used to estimate how many nucleated cells each sample contained. To quantify the absolute abundance of each unique TCRbeta CDR3 rearrangement, sequence reads were collapsed and filtered. For each sample, productive Simpson clonality was calculated by taking the square root of Simpson's diversity index across productive rearrangements. TCRdb carries this immuneACCESS record with in-frame sequences only. Its versions omit some clonotypes, under half of them owing to an unresolved V gene in the studies checked, with the rest unexplained. V and J calls and clone size follow that table, whereas D and trimming were derived from the DNA. This sample lists around 420,000 clones; approximately 85% were detected once. Around 1.9% of the sample goes to the ten largest clones.

For CDR1 and CDR2, the germline V gene lists SQVTM and ANQGSEA. V loses 7 bases at its end and J loses 5 bases; junction bases beyond the gene matches: 4. From the cysteine through the phenylalanine, the CDR3 covers 11 amino acids. Just the 33-base CDR3 DNA is kept, in frame starting at base 1. Recombination connected TRBV29-1 to TRBJ2-5; the central 7 bases match TRBD1. Input material: PBMCs or T cells enriched from blood (not recorded which). This TCR came from a woman in her thirties or forties with acute COVID-19. CDR3 protein: CSGDRGETQYF. Read as DNA, the sequence is TGCAGCGGGGACAGAGGGGAGACCCAGTACTTC.